The rows below give T cell receptor beta chains drawn from one sample of a study of blood T cell repertoires in COVID-19. Only in-frame clones appear in the TCRdb table, and some are missing; sequencing was by immunoSEQ multiplex PCR. The sample has tens of thousands of clones; roughly 72% are singletons. Sample: peripheral blood. The receptor source for this set is a woman between 45 and 60 years old with active or convalescent COVID-19. Both conserved end residues are part of each CDR3. Each record gives: J gene, D gene, clone size, V gene, CDR3 DNA, CDR3 protein. D genes are given only for firm matches. Size is omitted from some rows. Given values are once, few, many or a class for expanded clones.

>TRBJ1-1|NA|few|TRBV27
TGTGCCAGCAGCCTTATTCGGGACACTGAAGCTTTCTTT
CASSLIRDTEAFF
>TRBJ2-7|TRBD1|NA|TRBV6-1
TGTGCCAGCAGTGAGGCCGGGACAGGGGGCTACGAGCAGTACTTC
CASSEAGTGGYEQYF
>TRBJ2-1|TRBD2|NA|TRBV5-1
TGCGCCAGCGATAGTGGGACTAGCGGGCCGTACAATGAGCAGTTCTTC
CASDSGTSGPYNEQFF
>TRBJ1-5|NA|few|TRBV7-3
TGTGCCAGCAGCTTAATATGGCTCGGGGGGAACAATCAGCCCCAGCATTTT
CASSLIWLGGNNQPQHF
>TRBJ2-3|NA|few|TRBV7-3
TGTGCCAGCAGCCCAGAGGGCGAAGGTAAAGATACGCAGTATTTT
CASSPEGEGKDTQYF
>TRBJ1-1|TRBD1|NA|TRBV27
TGTGCCAGCAGCGACAGGGCCACTGAAGCTTTCTTT
CASSDRATEAFF
>TRBJ2-1|NA|NA|TRBV10-3
TGTGCCATCAAGGGGGACTATGACAATGAGCAGTTCTTC
CAIKGDYDNEQFF
>TRBJ2-2|NA|NA|TRBV2
TGTGCCAGCAGGGGGCAGAACACCGGGGAGCTGTTTTTT
CASRGQNTGELFF
>TRBJ1-4|TRBD1|NA|TRBV10-3
TGTGCCATCAGTGGACAGGGTAGAGAGAACGAAAAACTGTTTTTT
CAISGQGRENEKLFF
>TRBJ1-1|NA|NA|TRBV19
TGTGCCAGTAGTATAGATCGGGCAGGGTCTGAAGCTTTCTTT
CASSIDRAGSEAFF
>TRBJ2-1|TRBD2|NA|TRBV4-1
TGCGCCAGCAGCTCCCGGACTAGCGGGAGGGTGGGTGAGCAGTTCTTC
CASSSRTSGRVGEQFF
>TRBJ1-2|NA|NA|TRBV2
TGTGCCAGCAAGACGGACATGGGCTATGGCTACACCTTC
CASKTDMGYGYTF
>TRBJ2-5|TRBD2|NA|TRBV6-5
TGTGCCAGCCTTCGGGCTAGCGGGAGCCAAGAGACCCAGTACTTC
CASLRASGSQETQYF
>TRBJ2-7|TRBD1|NA|TRBV4-3
TGCGCCAGCAGCCAAGGGCCGACAGGGGGCGACCTCTCCTACGAGCAGTACTTC
CASSQGPTGGDLSYEQYF
>TRBJ2-5|NA|NA|TRBV19
TGTGCCAGTAGCCCCGAGGGGGCGGGAGGTATGGAGACCCAGTACTTC
CASSPEGAGGMETQYF
>TRBJ1-6|NA|NA|TRBV11-2
TGTGCCAGCAGCTTAGGTCGGGGGGTACAGAATTCACCCCTCCACTTT
CASSLGRGVQNSPLHF
>TRBJ1-3|TRBD1|NA|TRBV5-4
TGTGCCAGCAGCGACCACAGGGGGCAAACTGGAAACACCATATATTTT
CASSDHRGQTGNTIYF
>TRBJ1-1|NA|NA|TRBV20-1
TGCAGTGCGGCGGAGACTGAAGCTTTCTTT
CSAAETEAFF
>TRBJ1-1|NA|NA|TRBV11-2
TGTGCCAGCAGCTTAGTTAGGGGGAACATTAGAGCTGAAGCTTTCTTT
CASSLVRGNIRAEAFF
>TRBJ2-7|TRBD2|NA|TRBV5-4
TGTGCCAGCAGTTTCGGGACTAGCGGGGAGGCCCCCGAGCAGTACTTC
CASSFGTSGEAPEQYF
>TRBJ1-1|TRBD1|NA|TRBV4-3
TGCGCCAGCAGCCAGACAGGGAGAACTGAAGCTTTCTTT
CASSQTGRTEAFF
>TRBJ2-3|TRBD2|NA|TRBV11-1
TGTGCCAGCAGCCCTAGCGGGGTCGTGACAGATACGCAGTATTTT
CASSPSGVVTDTQYF
>TRBJ2-3|NA|NA|TRBV5-1
TGCGCCAGCAGCTCCCAGGTGCAGGGTGGAGATACGCAGTATTTT
CASSSQVQGGDTQYF
>TRBJ2-4|NA|NA|TRBV2
TGTGCCAGCAGTGTGAATCCGGTAGCCAAAAACATTCAGTACTTC
CASSVNPVAKNIQYF
>TRBJ2-4|NA|NA|TRBV4-1
TGCGCCAGCAGCCAAGGAAAACTTCAAAACATTCAGTACTTC
CASSQGKLQNIQYF
>TRBJ1-1|TRBD1|few|TRBV5-1
TGCGCCAGCAGGGGACAGCTGAACACTGAAGCTTTCTTT
CASRGQLNTEAFF
>TRBJ2-3|TRBD1|NA|TRBV10-2
TGCGCCAGCAGCAGACAGGGCTCCACAGATACGCAGTATTTT
CASSRQGSTDTQYF
>TRBJ2-7|NA|NA|TRBV29-1
TGCAGCGTTGTGTTAAGAGATTCTCCCTACGAGCAGTACTTC
CSVVLRDSPYEQYF
>TRBJ1-2|NA|NA|TRBV12-5
TGTGCTAGTGGTTTGGCTTGGGGCCTGGCAAGTGGCTACACCTTC
CASGLAWGLASGYTF
>TRBJ1-5|NA|NA|TRBV4-2
TGTGCCAGCAGCCATGCAGGTGGAAGGGGGTTACGGCCCCAGCATTTT
CASSHAGGRGLRPQHF
>TRBJ1-2|TRBD1|NA|TRBV6-5
TGTGCCAGCACTCGACCCCCAGGGGGAAGCTATGGCTACACCTTC
CASTRPPGGSYGYTF
>TRBJ1-2|TRBD1|few|TRBV9
TGTGCCAGCAGCGTATCCCAGGGGGCGCTGGGCTATGGCTACACCTTC
CASSVSQGALGYGYTF
>TRBJ2-7|TRBD1|NA|TRBV19
TGTGCCAGTAGTACCCCGGGGACAGCTAACTACGAGCAGTACTTC
CASSTPGTANYEQYF
>TRBJ2-1|TRBD2|medium-sized|TRBV5-4
TGTGCCAGCAGCTCAGGACTAGCGGGGCAAACCTCGTACAATGAGCAGTTCTTC
CASSSGLAGQTSYNEQFF
>TRBJ1-2|TRBD1|NA|TRBV6-5
TGTGCCAGCAGAATGACAGGGACTTTTAACTATGGCTACACCTTC
CASRMTGTFNYGYTF
>TRBJ2-7|TRBD1|once|TRBV25-1
TGTGCCAGCACAAACAGGGGCTTCTACGAGCAGTACTTC
CASTNRGFYEQYF
>TRBJ2-3|TRBD2|NA|TRBV7-2
TGTGCCAGCAGCTCCCGAACAGCGGGAGGAGTAGATACGCAGTATTTT
CASSSRTAGGVDTQYF
>TRBJ2-3|NA|NA|TRBV5-4
TGTGCCAGCAGCCCGGTCGGAGGCGGAGTGACAGATACGCAGTATTTT
CASSPVGGGVTDTQYF
>TRBJ2-1|NA|NA|TRBV14
TGTGCCAGCAGCCGCCTGGAGGCCCGTAACAATGAGCAGTTCTTC
CASSRLEARNNEQFF
>TRBJ1-4|TRBD1|NA|TRBV29-1
TGCAGCGTGGCCTTAGGGACAGTTTATGAAAAACTGTTTTTT
CSVALGTVYEKLFF
>TRBJ2-7|TRBD1|NA|TRBV4-3
TGCGCCAGCAGCCAAGCCCTAAGAAATCGACAGGGCCTCGATCACGAGCAGTACTTC
CASSQALRNRQGLDHEQYF
>TRBJ2-1|NA|NA|TRBV9
TGTGCCAGCAGCCCCCGTCAGGGGAGCTCCTACAATGAGCAGTTCTTC
CASSPRQGSSYNEQFF
>TRBJ2-3|TRBD2|few|TRBV4-3
TGCGCCAGCAGCCTCGGGACTAGCGGGAGAGTCACAGATACGCAGTATTTT
CASSLGTSGRVTDTQYF
>TRBJ1-2|NA|NA|TRBV4-1
TGCGCCAGCAGCCAAGGCCTCCAGGGTAACTATGGCTACACCTTC
CASSQGLQGNYGYTF
>TRBJ1-4|NA|NA|TRBV12-5
TGTGCTAGTGGTCCGGGGGGTACTAATGAAAAACTGTTTTTT
CASGPGGTNEKLFF
>TRBJ2-1|TRBD2|NA|TRBV11-3
TGTGCCAGCAGCTTAGGAACTAGCGGGAGACGGGAGAGAGAGCAGTTCTTC
CASSLGTSGRREREQFF
>TRBJ1-1|NA|NA|TRBV6-5
TGTGCCAGCAGGACCCAACTTACAGAGAACACTGAAGCTTTCTTT
CASRTQLTENTEAFF
>TRBJ1-1|NA|once|TRBV6-5
TGTGCCAGCAGTTTCTCCAGACAGAACACTGAAGCTTTCTTT
CASSFSRQNTEAFF
>TRBJ1-4|NA|NA|TRBV5-5
TGTGCCAGCAGCTCACTTGCAACTAATGAAAAACTGTTTTTT
CASSSLATNEKLFF
>TRBJ2-1|NA|NA|TRBV10-3
TGTGCCATCAGTGGAAGACAGGACAATGAGCAGTTCTTC
CAISGRQDNEQFF
>TRBJ2-1|NA|few|TRBV5-6
TGTGCCAGCAGCTCAACTAGCCGCAATGAGCAGTTCTTC
CASSSTSRNEQFF
>TRBJ1-1|NA|NA|TRBV10-3
TGTGCCATCAGTGAGTCCGCGAGCACTGAAGCTTTCTTT
CAISESASTEAFF
>TRBJ2-7|NA|NA|TRBV19
TGTGCCACACACCCCGGAGCGAGCGGGCCCTCCTACGAGCAGTACTTC
CATHPGASGPSYEQYF
>TRBJ1-2|NA|NA|TRBV5-1
TGCGCCAGCAGCCAGGGAGGGGCGAGGGGCTACACCTTC
CASSQGGARGYTF
>TRBJ2-7|NA|NA|TRBV2
TGTGCCAGCAGTGAAACAGGGATGAGCTACGAGCAGTACTTC
CASSETGMSYEQYF
>TRBJ2-7|TRBD2|many|TRBV7-9
TGTGCCAGCAGCTTAGTAGGGGCTAGCGGGCCGGGCGAGCAGTACTTC
CASSLVGASGPGEQYF
>TRBJ2-3|NA|few|TRBV3-1/TRBV3-2
TGTGCCAGCAGCCAAGAGGACAGAGGGATAAGCACAGATACGCAGTATTTT
CASSQEDRGISTDTQYF
>TRBJ1-1|TRBD1|NA|TRBV12-3/TRBV12-4
TGTGCCACGATAGGGACAGTTTCTGAAGCTTTCTTT
CATIGTVSEAFF
>TRBJ2-3|NA|NA|TRBV5-4
TGTGCCAGCAGAGGTCGAGGAGATACGCAGTATTTT
CASRGRGDTQYF